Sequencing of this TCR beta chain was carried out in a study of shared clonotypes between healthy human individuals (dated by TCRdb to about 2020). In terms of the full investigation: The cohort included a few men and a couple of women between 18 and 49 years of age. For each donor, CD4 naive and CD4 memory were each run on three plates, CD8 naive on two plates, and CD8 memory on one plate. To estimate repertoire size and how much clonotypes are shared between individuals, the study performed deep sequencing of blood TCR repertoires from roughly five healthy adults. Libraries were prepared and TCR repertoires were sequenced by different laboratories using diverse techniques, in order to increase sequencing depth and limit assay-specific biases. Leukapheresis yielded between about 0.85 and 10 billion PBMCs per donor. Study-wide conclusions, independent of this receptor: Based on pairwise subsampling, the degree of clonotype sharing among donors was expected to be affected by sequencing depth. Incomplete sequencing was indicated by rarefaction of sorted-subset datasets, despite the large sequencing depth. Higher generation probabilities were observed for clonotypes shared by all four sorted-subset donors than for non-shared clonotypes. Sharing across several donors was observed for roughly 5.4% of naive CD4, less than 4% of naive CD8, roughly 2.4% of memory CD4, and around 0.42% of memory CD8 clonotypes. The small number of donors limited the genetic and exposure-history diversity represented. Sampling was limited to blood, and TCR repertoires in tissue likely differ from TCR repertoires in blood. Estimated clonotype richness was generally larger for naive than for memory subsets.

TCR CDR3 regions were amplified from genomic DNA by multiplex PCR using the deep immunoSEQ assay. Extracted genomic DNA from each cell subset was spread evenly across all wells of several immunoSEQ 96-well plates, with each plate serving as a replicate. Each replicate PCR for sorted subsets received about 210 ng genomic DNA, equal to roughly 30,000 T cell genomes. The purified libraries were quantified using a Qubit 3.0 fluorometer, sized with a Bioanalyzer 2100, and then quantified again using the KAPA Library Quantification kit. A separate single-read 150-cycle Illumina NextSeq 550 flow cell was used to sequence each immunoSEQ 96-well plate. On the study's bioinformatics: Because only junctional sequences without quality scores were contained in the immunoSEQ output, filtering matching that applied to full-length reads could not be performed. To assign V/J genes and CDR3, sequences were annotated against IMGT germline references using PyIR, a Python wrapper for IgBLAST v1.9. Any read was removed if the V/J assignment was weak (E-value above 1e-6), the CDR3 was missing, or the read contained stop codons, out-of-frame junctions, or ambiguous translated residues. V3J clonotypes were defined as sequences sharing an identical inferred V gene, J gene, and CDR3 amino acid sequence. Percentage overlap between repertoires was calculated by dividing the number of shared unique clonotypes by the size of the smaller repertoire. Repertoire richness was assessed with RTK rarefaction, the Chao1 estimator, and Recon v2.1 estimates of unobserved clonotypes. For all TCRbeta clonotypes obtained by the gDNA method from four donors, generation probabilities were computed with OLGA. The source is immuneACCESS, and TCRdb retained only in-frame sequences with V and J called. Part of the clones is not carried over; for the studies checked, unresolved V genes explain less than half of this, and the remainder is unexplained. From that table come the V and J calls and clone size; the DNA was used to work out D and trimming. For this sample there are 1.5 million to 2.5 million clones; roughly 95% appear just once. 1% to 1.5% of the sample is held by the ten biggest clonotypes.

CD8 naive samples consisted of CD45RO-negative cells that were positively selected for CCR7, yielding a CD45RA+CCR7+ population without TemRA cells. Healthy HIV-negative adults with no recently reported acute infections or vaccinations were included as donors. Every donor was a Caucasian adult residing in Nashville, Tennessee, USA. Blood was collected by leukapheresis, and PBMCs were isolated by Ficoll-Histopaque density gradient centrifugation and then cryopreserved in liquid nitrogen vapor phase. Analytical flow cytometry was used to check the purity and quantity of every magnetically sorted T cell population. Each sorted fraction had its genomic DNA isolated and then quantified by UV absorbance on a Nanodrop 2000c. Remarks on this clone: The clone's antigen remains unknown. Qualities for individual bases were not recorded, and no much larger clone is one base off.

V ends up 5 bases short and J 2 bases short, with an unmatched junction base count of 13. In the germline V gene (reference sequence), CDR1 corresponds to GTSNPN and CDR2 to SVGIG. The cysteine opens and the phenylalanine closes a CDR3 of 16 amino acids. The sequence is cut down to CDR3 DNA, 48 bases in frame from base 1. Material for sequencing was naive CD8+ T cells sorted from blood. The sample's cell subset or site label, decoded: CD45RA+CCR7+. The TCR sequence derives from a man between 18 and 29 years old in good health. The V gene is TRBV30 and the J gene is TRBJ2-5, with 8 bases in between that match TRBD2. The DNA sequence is TGTGCCTGGCACCAAGGGGCGGGAGGACTACAAGAGACCCAGTACTTC. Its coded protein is CAWHQGAGGLQETQYF. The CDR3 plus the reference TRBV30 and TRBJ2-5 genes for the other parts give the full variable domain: SQTIHQWPATLVQPVGSPLSLECTVEGTSNPNLYWYRQAAGRGLQLLFYSVGIGQISSEVPQNLSASRPQDRQFILSSKKLLLSDSGFYLCAWHQGAGGLQETQYFGPGTRLLVL.